This paragraph reports one TCR beta chain. Its matching antigen is unknown. The CDR3 has 13 amino acids. In germline, CDR1 is ENHRY, CDR2 SYGVKD. The trim removed 9 bases at V and 1 base at J, leaving 4 bases unmatched. These data belong to a study of T-cell memory formation after mild COVID-19. Study-wide findings and caveats: Of the contracting clones, CD4+ ones lay mainly in CM and EM, and CD8+ ones in EMRA.

In TCRdb, the 5' RACE reads were re-called with MiXCR into one record per CDR3 protein. The table includes roughly 200,000 distinct CDR3 sequences, around 15% detected once. The sequenced sample consisted of PBMCs or a T cell subset sorted from them (not recorded which). The source is an adult woman who had mild COVID-19 (a few samples of this study predate the infection). Cell type and time point are not known. J is TRBJ2-5 and V is TRBV10-3; TRBD1 matches 8 bases. CDR3 coding DNA: TGTGCCATACTTGACAGGGGCCAAGAGACCCAGTACTTC. Its protein is CAILDRGQETQYF.